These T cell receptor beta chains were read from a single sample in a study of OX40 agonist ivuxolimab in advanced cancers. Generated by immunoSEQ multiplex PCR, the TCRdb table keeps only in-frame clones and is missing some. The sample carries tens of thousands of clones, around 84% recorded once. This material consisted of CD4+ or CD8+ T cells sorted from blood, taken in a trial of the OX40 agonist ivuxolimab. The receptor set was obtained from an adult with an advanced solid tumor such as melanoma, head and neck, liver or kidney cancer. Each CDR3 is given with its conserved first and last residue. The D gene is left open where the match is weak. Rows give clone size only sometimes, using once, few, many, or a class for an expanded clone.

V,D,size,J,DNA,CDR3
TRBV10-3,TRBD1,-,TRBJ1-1,TGTGCCATCAGTGAGGGCCGGACAGGCGGGGCTTTCTTT,CAISEGRTGGAFF
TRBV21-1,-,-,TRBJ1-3,TGTGCCAGCAGCAAAAAAGGGAACACGGACAGTTCCTCTGGAAACACCATATATTTT,CASSKKGNTDSSSGNTIYF
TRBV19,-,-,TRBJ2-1,TGTGCCAGTACCGGGCGAGGAGGGGTCCGCAATGAGCAGTTCTTC,CASTGRGGVRNEQFF
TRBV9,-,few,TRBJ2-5,TGTGCCAGCAGCGTAACCCCGGGGGCTGGTGTCGGTGAGACCCAGTACTTC,CASSVTPGAGVGETQYF
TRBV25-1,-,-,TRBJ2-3,TGTGCCAGCAGTGAAACCCCAGGGGATACGCAGTATTTT,CASSETPGDTQYF
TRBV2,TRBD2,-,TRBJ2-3,TGTGCCAGCAGTCAGACTAGCGGGGGGGCAGATACGCAGTATTTT,CASSQTSGGADTQYF
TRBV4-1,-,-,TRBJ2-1,TGCGCCAGCAGCCAAGTGTTTACGCCTCCTTCCTACAATGAGCAGTTCTTC,CASSQVFTPPSYNEQFF
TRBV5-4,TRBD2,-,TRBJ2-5,TGTGCCAGCAGCTCGGCGGGAGGGAAAGAGACCCAGTACTTC,CASSSAGGKETQYF
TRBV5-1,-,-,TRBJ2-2,TGCGCCAGCAGCTTGGCCCAAGATAGCGGGAACACCGGGGAGCTGTTTTTT,CASSLAQDSGNTGELFF
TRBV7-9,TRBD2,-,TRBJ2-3,TGTGCCTTACAACTAGCGGCAAGCACAGATACGCAGTATTTT,CALQLAASTDTQYF
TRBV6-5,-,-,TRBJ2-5,TGTGCCACACGGGGCCTTAAACCCCAAGAGACCCAGTACTTC,CATRGLKPQETQYF
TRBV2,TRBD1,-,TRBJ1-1,TGTGCCAGCACTCGCGACAGGGGGCTCACTGAAGCTTTCTTT,CASTRDRGLTEAFF
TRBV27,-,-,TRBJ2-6,TGTGCCAGCAGTTTAGCCGGGGCCAACGTCCTGACTTTC,CASSLAGANVLTF
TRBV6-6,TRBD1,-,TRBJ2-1,TGTGCCAGCAGTTCTGGACAGGGTCAACACAATGAGCAGTTCTTC,CASSSGQGQHNEQFF
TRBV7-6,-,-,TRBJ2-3,TGTGCCAGCAGCTTAGGGGGGAATCCCACAGATACGCAGTATTTT,CASSLGGNPTDTQYF
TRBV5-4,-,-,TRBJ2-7,TGTGCCAGCAGCTTGGGACGGGAGCACTACGAGCAGTACTTC,CASSLGREHYEQYF
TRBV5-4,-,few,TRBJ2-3,TGTGCCACGTTAGGCGGGCCGCATTCGGATACGCAGTATTTT,CATLGGPHSDTQYF
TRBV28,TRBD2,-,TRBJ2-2,TGTGCCAGCAGTTTCGGGGGGACGGCAACCGGGGAGCTGTTTTTT,CASSFGGTATGELFF
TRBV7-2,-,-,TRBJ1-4,TGTGCCAGCAGCGTTAGGGCCCGAGGGGAAAAACTGTTTTTT,CASSVRARGEKLFF
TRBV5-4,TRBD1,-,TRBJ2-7,TGTGCCAGCAGCTTGAGGACAGGAGTCTACGAGCAGTACTTC,CASSLRTGVYEQYF
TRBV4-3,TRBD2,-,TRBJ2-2,TGCGCCAGCAGCCAAGCCGAGGCACTAGCGGCAAACACCGGGGAGCTGTTTTTT,CASSQAEALAANTGELFF
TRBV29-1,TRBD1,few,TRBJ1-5,TGCAGCGTTAAGACAGGGCGGGACCAGCCCCAGCATTTT,CSVKTGRDQPQHF
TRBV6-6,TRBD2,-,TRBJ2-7,TGTGCCACCAAAGAGCGGGAGCGGTACGAGCAGTACTTC,CATKERERYEQYF
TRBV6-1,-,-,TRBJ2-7,TGTGCCAGCAGTGATACGGGGAAATATGACTACTACGAGCAGTACTTC,CASSDTGKYDYYEQYF
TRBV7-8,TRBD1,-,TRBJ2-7,TGTGCCAGCAGCCCGCAAGCGGACAGGGGTTCCTACGAGCAGTACTTC,CASSPQADRGSYEQYF
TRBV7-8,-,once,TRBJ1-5,TGTGCCAGCAGCTTAGTAGCGGGGGGCAATCAGCCCCAGCATTTT,CASSLVAGGNQPQHF
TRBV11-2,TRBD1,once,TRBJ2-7,TGTGCCAGCAGCTGGGGGACAGGGGGGAGCTACGAGCAGTACTTC,CASSWGTGGSYEQYF
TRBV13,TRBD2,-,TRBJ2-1,TGTGCCAGCAGCTTCCGGACTAGCGGGGCCAATGAGCAGTTCTTC,CASSFRTSGANEQFF
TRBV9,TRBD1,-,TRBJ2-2,TGTGCCAGCAGCGTAGATTGGACAGGGGGCGGCAACACCGGGGAGCTGTTTTTT,CASSVDWTGGGNTGELFF
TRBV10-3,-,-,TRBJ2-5,TGTGCCATCAGTGATGGACTGGAAGAGACCCAGTACTTC,CAISDGLEETQYF
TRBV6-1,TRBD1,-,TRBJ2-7,TGTGCCACTAGACAGGGTTCCTACGAGCAGTACTTC,CATRQGSYEQYF
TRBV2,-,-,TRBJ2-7,TGTGCCAGCAGTGAAATGGGGGTGACCTACGAGCAGTACTTC,CASSEMGVTYEQYF
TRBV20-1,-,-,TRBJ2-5,TGCAGTGCTCAAGCGGGAGAGACCCAGTACTTC,CSAQAGETQYF
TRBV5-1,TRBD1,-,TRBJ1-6,TGCGCCAGCAGCTTGGACCAGGGGGCTTTACCCCTCCACTTT,CASSLDQGALPLHF
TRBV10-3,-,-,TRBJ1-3,TGTGCCATCAGTGAGTTCCGGACAACCATATATTTT,CAISEFRTTIYF
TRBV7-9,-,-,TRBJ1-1,TGTGCCAGCAGCATTTACAGGGAGAACACTGAAGCTTTCTTT,CASSIYRENTEAFF
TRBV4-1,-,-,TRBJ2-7,TGCGCCAGCAGCCAAGTCCGGACGGCGGGCTACGAGCAGTACTTC,CASSQVRTAGYEQYF
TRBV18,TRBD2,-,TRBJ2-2,TGTGCCAGCTCATCGGGGGGGAACACCGGGGAGCTGTTTTTT,CASSSGGNTGELFF
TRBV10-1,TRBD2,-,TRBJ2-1,TGCGCCAGCAGTGAGGCACTAGCGGGACCGGGGAATGAGCAGTTCTTC,CASSEALAGPGNEQFF
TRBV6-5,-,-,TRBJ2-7,TGTGCCATCCTCCTGACGGCAGGATCAAAATACGAGCAGTACTTC,CAILLTAGSKYEQYF